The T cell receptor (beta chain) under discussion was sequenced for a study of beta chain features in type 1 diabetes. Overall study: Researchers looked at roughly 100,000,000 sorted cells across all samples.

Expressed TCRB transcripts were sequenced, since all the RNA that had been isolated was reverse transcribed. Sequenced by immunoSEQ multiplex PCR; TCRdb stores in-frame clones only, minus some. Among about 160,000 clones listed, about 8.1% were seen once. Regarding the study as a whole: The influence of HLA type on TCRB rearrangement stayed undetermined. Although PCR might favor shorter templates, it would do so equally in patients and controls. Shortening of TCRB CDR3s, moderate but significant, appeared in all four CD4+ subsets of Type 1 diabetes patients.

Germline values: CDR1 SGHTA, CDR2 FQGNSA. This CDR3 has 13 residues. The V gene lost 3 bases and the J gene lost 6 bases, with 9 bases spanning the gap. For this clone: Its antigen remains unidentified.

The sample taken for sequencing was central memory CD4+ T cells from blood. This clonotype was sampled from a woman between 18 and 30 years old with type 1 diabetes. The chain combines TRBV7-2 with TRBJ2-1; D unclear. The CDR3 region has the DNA TGTGCCAGCAGCTTTTATTACTCCAATGAGCAGTTCTTC. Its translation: CASSFYYSNEQFF. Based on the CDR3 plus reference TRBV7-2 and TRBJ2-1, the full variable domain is GAGVSQSPSNKVTEKGKDVELRCDPISGHTALYWYRQSLGQGLEFLIYFQGNSAPDKSGLPSDRFSAERTGGSVSTLTIQRTQQEDSAVYLCASSFYYSNEQFFGPGTRLTVL.